Listed here are 23 T cell receptor beta chains from one sample, sequenced in a study of T cell responses to AZD1222 COVID-19 vaccine. Generated by immunoSEQ multiplex PCR, the TCRdb table keeps only in-frame clones and is missing some. The data contain fewer than 200,000 clones, 85% to 90% of them singletons. This specimen was peripheral blood, taken on day 0 of AZD1222 vaccination. The receptors stem from an adult in good health.

The V call is TRBV28, the J call TRBJ1-5, with D unresolved. CDR3 length equals 12 residues. V was shortened by 7 bases and J by 2 bases, with 6 bases between the two germline ends. Germline V CDR1 and CDR2: MDHEN, SYDVKM. CDR3 sequence reads: CASMLGNQPQHF. Here the CDR3 DNA reads TGTGCCAGCATGCTGGGCAATCAGCCCCAGCATTTT.

V and J are TRBV6-4 and TRBJ1-1; D not certain. The germline CDR1 and CDR2 sequences are MRHNA and SNTAGT. The CDR3 is 14 residues long. V shed 4 bases and J shed 3 bases, with 12 bases lying between them. The CDR3 here is CASSVDKVDTEAFF. The DNA of the CDR3 is TGTGCCAGCAGTGTCGACAAGGTCGACACTGAAGCTTTCTTT.

This chain uses TRBV6-5 with TRBJ1-2; D is possibly TRBD1 (5 bases). Trimming left V 3 bases short and J 8 bases short, with 16 bases between. The CDR3 totals 14 residues. Per germline, CDR1 MNHEY and CDR2 SVGAGI. The CDR3 is CASSYGTFREGYTF. The CDR3, as DNA: TGTGCCAGCAGTTATGGGACGTTTCGGGAGGGCTACACCTTC.

V and J are TRBV28 and TRBJ1-5, with D unclear. Trimming took 7 bases from V and 2 from J, leaving 12 bases between them. There are 14 residues in the CDR3. The V gene's germline CDR1 is MDHEN and CDR2 SYDVKM. CDR3 loop: CASNQYQRNQPQHF. DNA for the CDR3: TGTGCCAGCAATCAGTATCAGCGCAATCAGCCCCAGCATTTT.

The gene calls are TRBV29-1 and TRBJ1-1; TRBD1 matches 7 bases. Per the germline V gene, CDR1 is SQVTM and CDR2 is ANQGSEA. The CDR3 loop spans 12 amino acids. V was clipped by 4 bases and J by 6 bases; unmatched bases: 5. The CDR3: CSVGQGAAEAFF. DNA for the CDR3: TGCAGCGTTGGACAGGGCGCGGCTGAAGCTTTCTTT.

The chain couples TRBV12-3 or TRBV12-4 to TRBJ1-2, with a weak D call TRBD1 (5 bases). Trimming took off 7 bases at V and 8 bases at J, with 14 bases between the two ends. The CDR3 is made up of 12 amino acids. CDR3 nucleotide sequence: TGTGCCAGCACCTTCGGGGGTTGGGGCTACACCTTC. It translates to CASTFGGWGYTF.

The chain has TRBV28 and TRBJ1-5; a possible D gene is TRBD1 (5 bases). Germline CDR1 MDHEN, CDR2 SYDVKM. The CDR3 consists of 12 residues. V was trimmed by 5 bases and J by 10 bases, leaving 12 bases between them. This CDR3 is CASSQGTSPQHF. Here the CDR3 DNA reads TGTGCCAGCAGTCAGGGAACATCACCCCAGCATTTT.

The chain uses TRBV7-9 and TRBJ1-6, with TRBD1 matching 12 bases. This CDR3 has 17 residues. The junction had 9 bases not matched to a gene; V was cut back by 5 bases and J by 7 bases. From germline, CDR1 is SEHNR and CDR2 FQNEAQ (reference sequence). The CDR3 reads CASSPRPGTGGNSPLHF. As DNA, the CDR3 is TGTGCCAGCAGCCCTCGTCCCGGGACAGGGGGCAATTCACCCCTCCACTTT.

The chain carries TRBV24-1 and TRBJ2-1; 15 bases line up with TRBD2. Trimming removed 3 bases from V and 3 bases from J; junction bases left unmatched: 5. This CDR3 contains 18 residues. CDR1 is KGHDR, CDR2 SFDVKD, per germline. The CDR3 loop reads CATSDRKGLAGGYNEQFF. CDR3 bases: TGTGCCACCAGTGATAGAAAGGGACTAGCGGGAGGCTACAATGAGCAGTTCTTC.

The V call is TRBV4-1, the J call TRBJ1-1; 11 bases are a match to TRBD1. Trimming at V came to 4 bases and at J to 7 bases, leaving 11 bases not matched to a gene. The CDR3 extends over 16 amino acids. In germline, CDR1 is MGHRA, CDR2 YSYEKL. CDR3 DNA sequence: TGCGCCAGCAGCCCGCAAGTAAGGACAGGGGGCCTTGAAGCTTTCTTT. Translating gives CASSPQVRTGGLEAFF.

The J gene is TRBJ2-3, the V gene TRBV5-6, with 8 bases aligning to TRBD1. The germline V gene has CDR1 SGHDT and CDR2 YYEEEE. This CDR3 is 16 amino acids long. V shed 0 bases, J shed 2 bases, and the junction held 5 bases outside the gene matches. CDR3 nucleotide sequence: TGTGCCAGCAGCTTGGGGACAGGGCTCAACACAGATACGCAGTATTTT. It codes for CASSLGTGLNTDTQYF.

The genes are TRBV5-6 and TRBJ1-5, with TRBD1 matching 7 bases. CDR1 and CDR2 from the germline V gene are SGHDT and YYEEEE. The CDR3 length is 14 residues. The junction had 6 bases not matched to a gene; V was cut back by 4 bases and J by 5 bases. CDR3 nucleotide sequence: TGTGCCAGCAGCCTGACAGGGCAGGATCAGCCCCAGCATTTT. The encoded protein is CASSLTGQDQPQHF.

This chain links TRBV7-9 with TRBJ1-5; no clear D. This CDR3 has 13 amino acids. V shed 4 bases and J shed 2 bases, with 6 bases lying between them. Germline V gene data show CDR1 as SEHNR and CDR2 as FQNEAQ (reference sequence). The CDR3 spells CASSYTGNQPQHF. Here the CDR3 DNA reads TGTGCCAGCAGCTACACGGGCAATCAGCCCCAGCATTTT.

This rearrangement joins TRBV7-9 to TRBJ2-1; 12 bases are a match to TRBD2. The CDR3 totals 16 residues. The J segment lost 8 bases and the V segment lost 4 bases, leaving 9 bases of the junction unmatched. Germline CDR1 SEHNR, CDR2 FQNEAQ (reference sequence). The CDR3 loop reads CASSSRGLAGIDEQFF. In nucleotides, the CDR3 is TGTGCCAGCAGCTCCCGAGGACTAGCGGGAATTGATGAGCAGTTCTTC.

The CDR3 spells CASSFPQGAVNNSPLHF. Written as DNA, the CDR3 is TGTGCCAGCAGCTTCCCACAGGGGGCGGTAAATAATTCACCCCTCCACTTT. The chain recombines TRBV11-2 with TRBJ1-6, with 9 bases aligning to TRBD1. Per the germline V gene, CDR1 is SGHAT and CDR2 is FQNNGV. There are 17 residues in the CDR3. V was clipped by 3 bases and J by 5 bases; unmatched bases: 8.

The V and J genes are TRBV5-4 and TRBJ1-1; D is unresolved. The ends were cut back, 4 bases at V and 0 bases at J, with 19 bases in the middle. CDR3 length: 17 amino acids. Looked up from germline, CDR1 is SGHNT and CDR2 is YYREEE (reference sequence). The CDR3 sequence is CASSPGSSVKMNTEAFF. CDR3 nucleotide sequence: TGTGCCAGCAGCCCGGGGAGCAGCGTTAAAATGAACACTGAAGCTTTCTTT.

The chain carries TRBV28 and TRBJ1-2, with a tentative D call TRBD1 (5 bases). The germline V gene encodes CDR1 MDHEN and CDR2 SYDVKM. There are 17 residues in the CDR3. V was trimmed by 2 bases and J by 1 base, leaving 17 bases between them. CDR3: CASSLAGRELLNYGYTF. CDR3 bases: TGTGCCAGCAGTTTAGCAGGGCGCGAACTGCTTAACTATGGCTACACCTTC.

This rearrangement joins TRBV6-5 to TRBJ2-3; D unresolved. The CDR3 runs 14 residues. V gave up 4 bases and J gave up 2 bases, with 10 bases separating them. Germline V gene sequence: CDR1 MNHEY, CDR2 SVGAGI. For the CDR3, the DNA is TGTGCCAGCAGTTCCGCGATAAACACAGATACGCAGTATTTT. Protein product: CASSSAINTDTQYF.

This chain connects TRBV28 to TRBJ2-1, with D unresolved. Trimming removed 6 bases from V and 5 bases from J, with 17 bases in between. Germline V gene lookup returns CDR1 MDHEN and CDR2 SYDVKM. The CDR3 is 15 amino acids. CDR3 loop: CASSPLPLVDNEQFF. The CDR3 region has the DNA TGTGCCAGCAGCCCTCTCCCGCTAGTCGACAATGAGCAGTTCTTC.

The V gene is TRBV5-1, the J gene TRBJ1-4, with 7 bases identical to TRBD1. The CDR3 is made up of 16 amino acids. Germline CDR1 reads SGHRS; CDR2 reads YFSETQ. J gave up 0 bases and V 4 bases, and 6 bases lay outside the gene matches. CDR3 in amino acids: CASSKGDSPTNEKLFF. CDR3 in DNA: TGCGCCAGCAGCAAAGGGGACAGCCCAACTAATGAAAAACTGTTTTTT.

The rearrangement uses TRBV6-5 and TRBJ2-7; 8 bases align to TRBD2. The CDR3 covers 14 residues. Germline V gene data show CDR1 as MNHEY and CDR2 as SVGAGI. The V and J ends lost 4 bases and 3 bases, in that order; junction bases with no gene match: 5. The CDR3 DNA reads as TGTGCCAGCAGTTCTGGGACTAGAAGCTACGAGCAGTACTTC. Translation gives CASSSGTRSYEQYF.

J is TRBJ1-3 and V is TRBV15, with D hard to call. The germline gives CDR1 LNHNV, CDR2 YYDKDF (reference sequence). The CDR3 covers 15 residues. V was clipped by 2 bases and J by 0 bases, with 8 bases between them. CDR3 region: CATSRSAASGNTIYF. The CDR3 DNA reads TGTGCCACCAGCAGATCGGCAGCCTCTGGAAACACCATATATTTT. Full variable domain (remainder filled in from reference TRBV15 and TRBJ1-3): DAMVIQNPRYQVTQFGKPVTLSCSQTLNHNVMYWYQQKSSQAPKLLFHYYDKDFNNEADTPDNFQSRRPNTSFCFLDIRSPGLGDTAMYLCATSRSAASGNTIYFGEGSWLTVV.

This chain links TRBV6-6 with TRBJ2-7; 10 bases map to TRBD1. Germline lookup yields CDR1 MNHNY and CDR2 SVGAGI (reference sequence). This CDR3 is built from 14 residues. V shed 6 bases and J 9 bases; nucleotides not matched to a gene: 11. The CDR3 loop reads CASSLPGTGDGQYF. In DNA, the CDR3 is TGTGCCAGCAGCCTCCCCGGGACAGGGGACGGGCAGTACTTC.